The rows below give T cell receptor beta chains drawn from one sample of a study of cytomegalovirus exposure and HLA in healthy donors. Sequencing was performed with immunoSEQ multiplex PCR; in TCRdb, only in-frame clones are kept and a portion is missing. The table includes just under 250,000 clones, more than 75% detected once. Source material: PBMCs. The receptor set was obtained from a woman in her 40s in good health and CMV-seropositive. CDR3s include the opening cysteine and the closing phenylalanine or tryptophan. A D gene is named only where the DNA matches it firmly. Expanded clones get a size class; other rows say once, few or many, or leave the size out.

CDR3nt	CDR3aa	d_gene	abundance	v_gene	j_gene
TGCGCCAGCAGCCCGGGACAGGGGACGTACTTC	CASSPGQGTYF	TRBD1	-	TRBV5-1	TRBJ2-7
TGCGCCAGCAGCCAAGATCGTAGGACTAGCGGGGGGGATACGCAGTATTTT	CASSQDRRTSGGDTQYF	TRBD2	-	TRBV4-1	TRBJ2-3
TGTGCCAGCAGTTTGTACAGGTGGCAAGAGACCCAGTACTTC	CASSLYRWQETQYF	-	-	TRBV28	TRBJ2-5
TGTGCCAGCAGCCCTCGATCGACAGGGCCCGTACTGTCCGGGGCCAACGTCCTGACTTTC	CASSPRSTGPVLSGANVLTF	TRBD1	-	TRBV9	TRBJ2-6
TGCGCCAGCAGCTTGAGGCTAGCGGGGAACACCGGGGAGCTGTTTTTT	CASSLRLAGNTGELFF	TRBD2	-	TRBV5-1	TRBJ2-2
TGCGCCAGCGGGAGGGCCTACAATGAGCAGTTCTTC	CASGRAYNEQFF	TRBD2	-	TRBV4-1	TRBJ2-1
TGTGCCAGCAGTACCCTACAGGGGGCTGGCTATGGCTACACCTTC	CASSTLQGAGYGYTF	TRBD1	-	TRBV6-5	TRBJ1-2
TGTGCCAGCACGAGGGGGCCCCAAGAGACCCAGTACTTC	CASTRGPQETQYF	TRBD1	-	TRBV5-5	TRBJ2-5
TGTGCCAGCAGCTTAGCGAGCAGGGGAGCAGCTTTCTTT	CASSLASRGAAFF	-	few	TRBV11-1	TRBJ1-1
TGTGCCAGCTCACCACCGGGGACAGTACAAGAGACCCAGTACTTC	CASSPPGTVQETQYF	TRBD1	-	TRBV18	TRBJ2-5
TGTGCCACCAGCAGAGTAGACAGGTTCGGAAACACCATATATTTT	CATSRVDRFGNTIYF	-	few	TRBV15	TRBJ1-3
TGTGCCAGCAGCTCAGCGGGGGGGAATTACAATGAGCAGTTCTTC	CASSSAGGNYNEQFF	TRBD2	-	TRBV27	TRBJ2-1
TGCAGCGCGTCGACAGGGGGGAACACTGAAGCTTTCTTT	CSASTGGNTEAFF	TRBD1	-	TRBV29-1	TRBJ1-1
TGTGCCAGCAGTTTACAGGGGGGATATGGCTACACCTTC	CASSLQGGYGYTF	TRBD1	-	TRBV2	TRBJ1-2
TGTGCCAGCAGCCCCACCGGCGGGACCTCCTACAATGAGCAGTTCTTC	CASSPTGGTSYNEQFF	-	once	TRBV7-3	TRBJ2-1
TGCAGCGTAACCGACAGGGTGAGAACTGAAGCTTTCTTT	CSVTDRVRTEAFF	TRBD1	-	TRBV29-1	TRBJ1-1
TGTGCCTGGAGTGTACCCGGGGGGGCCGGGGAGCTGTTTTTT	CAWSVPGGAGELFF	TRBD2	-	TRBV30	TRBJ2-2
TGTGCCCAAGAGACAGGGGTTGGCTACACCTTC	CAQETGVGYTF	TRBD1	-	TRBV30	TRBJ1-2
TGCGCCAGCAGCCAGGGGGACACCTACGAGCAGTACTTC	CASSQGDTYEQYF	-	-	TRBV4-3	TRBJ2-7
TGTGCCAGCAGCCTGACGGGACTAGCGGGGAACGAGCAGTACTTC	CASSLTGLAGNEQYF	TRBD2	-	TRBV7-3	TRBJ2-7
TGTGCCAGCAGAGGGGGCCAAAGGGGAAACTATGGCTACACCTTC	CASRGGQRGNYGYTF	TRBD1	once	TRBV6-5	TRBJ1-2
TGTGCCAGCAGCCAGGGATTTCGCTCTGGAAACACCATATATTTT	CASSQGFRSGNTIYF	-	-	TRBV7-2	TRBJ1-3
TGTGCCAGCAGTGGGGCTAGCGGGAGCCTTGTAAATGAGCAGTTCTTC	CASSGASGSLVNEQFF	TRBD2	-	TRBV2	TRBJ2-1
TGTGCCAGCTCCGGGACAGGGGACAATCAGCCCCAGCATTTT	CASSGTGDNQPQHF	TRBD1	-	TRBV19	TRBJ1-5
TGCAGTGCAACTCAAGAGACCCAGTACTTC	CSATQETQYF	-	-	TRBV20-1	TRBJ2-5
TGTGCCAGCAGTGAACCCCTCAGGAATCGCAATCAGCCCCAGCATTTT	CASSEPLRNRNQPQHF	-	-	TRBV6-1	TRBJ1-5
TGTGCCAGCAGCTTAAGGGCCGGACAGCCCGGTGTTTCTTTCTATGGCTACACCTTC	CASSLRAGQPGVSFYGYTF	-	-	TRBV7-3	TRBJ1-2
TGTGCCAGCGGAATAGAGACGAGGCCCTACAATGAGCAGTTCTTC	CASGIETRPYNEQFF	-	-	TRBV28	TRBJ2-1
TGTGCCAGCAGCTCTGGAGCGGGAGTGAGAGAAGAGACCCAGTACTTC	CASSSGAGVREETQYF	TRBD2	-	TRBV5-4	TRBJ2-5
TGTGCCAGCAGCAAAGAACGGTTGAACACCGGGGAGCTGTTTTTT	CASSKERLNTGELFF	-	-	TRBV7-2	TRBJ2-2
TGTGCCAGCTCACCACGAGAACTCTTCACCGGGGAGCTGTTTTTT	CASSPRELFTGELFF	-	few	TRBV18	TRBJ2-2
TGTTCCAGCGACAGGAATGGCTACGAGCAGTACTTC	CSSDRNGYEQYF	-	-	TRBV7-9	TRBJ2-7
TGTGCCAGCAGTTACTCGGGGGACATCCTCTATGGCTACACCTTC	CASSYSGDILYGYTF	-	-	TRBV6-6	TRBJ1-2
TGCGCCAGCAGCTTGGTAGCGGGGGGCTACAATGAGCAGTTCTTC	CASSLVAGGYNEQFF	TRBD2	-	TRBV5-1	TRBJ2-1
TGTGCCAGCAGCTTTACTGGGGCCCTAAATCAGCCCCAGCATTTT	CASSFTGALNQPQHF	-	-	TRBV7-8	TRBJ1-5
TGCGCCAGCACCGGGACAGGGATATGGGAGCAGTACTTC	CASTGTGIWEQYF	TRBD1	-	TRBV5-1	TRBJ2-7
TGTGCCAGCAGCGTGGGAGGAGGTGGTGGATCCGGAAACACCATATATTTT	CASSVGGGGGSGNTIYF	-	once	TRBV9	TRBJ1-3
TGTGCCAGCAGCTTAGACAGGGGTGGCTACACCTTC	CASSLDRGGYTF	TRBD1	-	TRBV7-9	TRBJ1-2
TGTGCCAGCAGCCCGGGACAGGGAAATGAAAAACTGTTTTTT	CASSPGQGNEKLFF	TRBD1	-	TRBV14	TRBJ1-4
TGTGCCAGCAGCTCGGGACTAGCATACAATGAGCAGTTCTTC	CASSSGLAYNEQFF	TRBD2	-	TRBV7-3	TRBJ2-1
TGTGCCAGCAGTGTCGTCTCCCCTGAAGCTTTCTTT	CASSVVSPEAFF	-	-	TRBV6-1	TRBJ1-1
TGTGCCAGCAGCTTACCTCGGGGGAGGGCGGACCCCCACTACGAGCAGTACTTC	CASSLPRGRADPHYEQYF	TRBD2	-	TRBV7-9	TRBJ2-7
TGTGCCAGCAGCTTGTTCAAGGGACAGGGGGCGCGAGAGCAGTACTTC	CASSLFKGQGAREQYF	TRBD1	once	TRBV5-4	TRBJ2-7
TGTGCCAGCAGCTCCCGCGTAACAGGGGTGGACGAGCAGTACTTC	CASSSRVTGVDEQYF	TRBD1	-	TRBV11-3	TRBJ2-7
TGTGCCTGGAAAGGAGGGTGGAACAGAAGCAACTACGAGCAGTACTTC	CAWKGGWNRSNYEQYF	-	once	TRBV30	TRBJ2-7
TGTGCCAGTAGTCAGGGGGCGCTGGGGGCCAACGTCCTGACTTTC	CASSQGALGANVLTF	TRBD1	-	TRBV19	TRBJ2-6
TGCGCCAGCAGCCAAGATCTAGCGGGGGACAATGAGCAGTTCTTC	CASSQDLAGDNEQFF	TRBD2	few	TRBV4-3	TRBJ2-1
TGTGCCAGCAGCGCAACAGGGGGCTCATCTACCGGTGAGACCCAGTACTTC	CASSATGGSSTGETQYF	TRBD1	few	TRBV7-6	TRBJ2-5
TGTGCCAGCAGTTTCGGGTCGGGCAATCAGCCCCAGCATTTT	CASSFGSGNQPQHF	-	-	TRBV27	TRBJ1-5
TGTGCCAGCTCACCGAACATGGGACAGGGAAACACCATATATTTT	CASSPNMGQGNTIYF	TRBD1	-	TRBV18	TRBJ1-3
TGTGCCAGCAGTTATCTCGGCAGGGGTACCTGGGGTTCCTCTGGAAACACCATATATTTT	CASSYLGRGTWGSSGNTIYF	-	-	TRBV2	TRBJ1-3
TGTGCCAGCAGTTCTATAACCGGAAACACCATATATTTT	CASSSITGNTIYF	-	-	TRBV6-5	TRBJ1-3
TGTGCCAGCAGCCAAGTACCGCTAGCGGGGGGACACAATGAGCAGTTCTTC	CASSQVPLAGGHNEQFF	TRBD2	-	TRBV4-2	TRBJ2-1
TGTGCCAGCAGACAGGGGGCCAATAGCAATCAGCCCCAACATTTT	CASRQGANSNQPQHF	TRBD1	-	TRBV6-5	TRBJ1-5